Listed below are T cell receptor beta chains from one sample, sequenced in a study of blood T cell repertoires in COVID-19. Clones were sequenced by immunoSEQ multiplex PCR, and TCRdb holds only the in-frame ones, with some missing. This sample has more than 85,000 clones, with approximately 84% found just once. Sequences were obtained from peripheral blood. These receptors came from an elderly man with active or convalescent COVID-19. Both conserved end residues are part of each CDR3. The order of the fields is D gene, J gene, V gene, clone size, CDR3 length, CDR3 protein, CDR3 DNA. D genes are given only for firm matches. Only some rows state a clone size, as once, few, many or a class for expanded clones.

D: NA; J: TRBJ2-3; V: TRBV19; size: NA; length: 16; CDR3: CASSMGLGWGLDTQYF; DNA: TGTGCCAGTAGTATGGGTTTAGGGTGGGGCCTAGATACGCAGTATTTT
D: TRBD1; J: TRBJ1-1; V: TRBV15; size: NA; length: 15; CDR3: CATSRELTGGTEAFF; DNA: TGTGCCACCAGCAGAGAACTAACAGGGGGCACTGAAGCTTTCTTT
D: NA; J: TRBJ2-2; V: TRBV6-5; size: NA; length: 14; CDR3: CASRDIGWAGELFF; DNA: TGTGCCAGCAGGGACATTGGATGGGCCGGGGAGCTGTTTTTT
D: TRBD1; J: TRBJ1-5; V: TRBV12-3/TRBV12-4; size: few; length: 12; CDR3: CASRDRGQPQHF; DNA: TGTGCCAGCAGAGACAGGGGACAGCCCCAGCATTTT
D: NA; J: TRBJ2-2; V: TRBV7-2; size: NA; length: 14; CDR3: CASSWTKGTGELFF; DNA: TGTGCCAGCAGCTGGACTAAGGGCACCGGGGAGCTGTTTTTT
D: TRBD1; J: TRBJ1-2; V: TRBV14; size: NA; length: 15; CDR3: CASSQQTGVNYGYTF; DNA: TGTGCCAGCAGCCAACAAACAGGGGTAAACTATGGCTACACCTTC
D: NA; J: TRBJ1-5; V: TRBV20-1; size: NA; length: 13; CDR3: CSASFRVGQSQHF; DNA: TGCAGTGCTAGTTTCAGGGTAGGGCAGTCCCAGCATTTT
D: TRBD1; J: TRBJ1-4; V: TRBV6-5; size: NA; length: 16; CDR3: CASSYPDFGQGEKLFF; DNA: TGTGCCAGCAGTTACCCCGACTTCGGACAGGGTGAAAAACTGTTTTTT
D: NA; J: TRBJ2-6; V: TRBV19; size: NA; length: 16; CDR3: CASSIGSGSGANVLTF; DNA: TGTGCCAGTAGTATAGGGTCAGGGTCTGGGGCCAACGTCCTGACTTTC
D: NA; J: TRBJ2-3; V: TRBV6-1; size: NA; length: 16; CDR3: CASSEDRAVWTDTQYF; DNA: TGTGCCAGCAGTGAAGACAGGGCAGTTTGGACAGATACGCAGTATTTT
D: TRBD1; J: TRBJ1-5; V: TRBV5-6; size: few; length: 16; CDR3: CASSQGQGASNQPQHF; DNA: TGTGCCAGCAGCCAAGGACAGGGGGCGAGCAATCAGCCCCAGCATTTT
D: NA; J: TRBJ2-2; V: TRBV19; size: NA; length: 15; CDR3: CASHGPLANTGELFF; DNA: TGTGCCAGTCATGGGCCACTAGCGAACACCGGGGAGCTGTTTTTT
D: TRBD1; J: TRBJ2-3; V: TRBV4-2; size: NA; length: 19; CDR3: CASSQDLTRARGTIDTQYF; DNA: TGTGCCAGCAGCCAAGATTTAACTCGCGCCAGGGGGACCATAGATACGCAGTATTTT
D: TRBD1; J: TRBJ1-1; V: TRBV5-1; size: NA; length: 13; CDR3: CASYDRENTEAFF; DNA: TGCGCCAGCTACGACAGGGAGAACACTGAAGCTTTCTTT
D: NA; J: TRBJ1-5; V: TRBV28; size: NA; length: 15; CDR3: CAIPAGKTAIGPQHF; DNA: TGTGCCATCCCCGCCGGGAAAACGGCGATTGGGCCCCAGCATTTT
D: TRBD1; J: TRBJ2-2; V: TRBV20-1; size: NA; length: 15; CDR3: CSASKGATNTGELFF; DNA: TGCAGTGCTAGTAAGGGGGCGACGAACACCGGGGAGCTGTTTTTT
D: NA; J: TRBJ1-5; V: TRBV28; size: few; length: 16; CDR3: CASSFPSGGRNQPQHF; DNA: TGTGCCAGCAGTTTCCCCTCAGGTGGGCGCAATCAGCCCCAGCATTTT
D: TRBD2; J: TRBJ2-3; V: TRBV2; size: few; length: 15; CDR3: CASSEGLPWEGTQYF; DNA: TGTGCCAGCAGTGAAGGTCTTCCCTGGGAGGGTACGCAGTATTTT
D: TRBD1; J: TRBJ2-2; V: TRBV29-1; size: NA; length: 12; CDR3: CSGHRGTGELFF; DNA: TGCAGCGGACACAGGGGCACCGGGGAGCTGTTTTTT
D: TRBD2; J: TRBJ2-2; V: TRBV3-1/TRBV3-2; size: once; length: 16; CDR3: CASSRTGTSGTGELFF; DNA: TGTGCCAGCAGCCGTACCGGGACTAGCGGCACCGGGGAGCTGTTTTTT
D: NA; J: TRBJ2-2; V: TRBV27; size: NA; length: 18; CDR3: CASSPPTGPRINTGELFF; DNA: TGTGCCAGCAGTCCCCCGACAGGACCTCGTATTAACACCGGGGAGCTGTTTTTT
D: NA; J: TRBJ1-2; V: TRBV19; size: few; length: 13; CDR3: CASSMPRVEGYTF; DNA: TGTGCCAGTAGTATGCCCCGGGTCGAGGGCTACACCTTC
D: NA; J: TRBJ1-3; V: TRBV7-3; size: NA; length: 16; CDR3: CASSLSAPSSGNTIYF; DNA: TGTGCCAGCAGCTTATCTGCCCCGAGCTCTGGAAACACCATATATTTT
D: NA; J: TRBJ1-1; V: TRBV7-9; size: few; length: 13; CDR3: CASSLARGTEAFF; DNA: TGTGCCAGCAGCTTAGCGCGGGGCACTGAAGCTTTCTTT
D: NA; J: TRBJ1-6; V: TRBV28; size: NA; length: 16; CDR3: CASRPRRQNLYSPLHF; DNA: TGTGCCAGCAGACCAAGACGACAGAACCTATATTCACCCCTCCACTTT
D: TRBD1; J: TRBJ2-2; V: TRBV4-1; size: NA; length: 19; CDR3: CASSQPSGDRGQGTGELFF; DNA: TGCGCCAGCAGCCAACCCTCAGGGGACAGGGGGCAGGGCACCGGGGAGCTGTTTTTT
D: NA; J: TRBJ2-2; V: TRBV6-5; size: NA; length: 14; CDR3: CASSYLQNTGELFF; DNA: TGTGCCAGCAGTTACTTACAGAACACCGGGGAGCTGTTTTTT
D: NA; J: TRBJ1-1; V: TRBV7-3; size: NA; length: 14; CDR3: CASSLEGEYTEAFF; DNA: TGTGCCAGCAGCTTAGAGGGTGAATACACTGAAGCTTTCTTT
D: NA; J: TRBJ1-3; V: TRBV28; size: NA; length: 16; CDR3: CASTPFGGGSGNTIYF; DNA: TGTGCCAGCACCCCATTTGGGGGGGGCTCTGGAAACACCATATATTTT
D: NA; J: TRBJ2-4; V: TRBV19; size: NA; length: 15; CDR3: CATKRDYRVGNIQYF; DNA: TGTGCCACCAAGAGAGATTACAGGGTCGGGAACATTCAGTACTTC
D: TRBD1; J: TRBJ1-1; V: TRBV6-5; size: NA; length: 14; CDR3: CASSPNRGDTEAFF; DNA: TGTGCCAGCAGTCCCAACAGGGGAGACACTGAAGCTTTCTTT
D: TRBD1; J: TRBJ2-1; V: TRBV7-6; size: NA; length: 17; CDR3: CASSRRAPGQTYNEQFF; DNA: TGTGCCAGCAGCCGCCGGGCCCCGGGACAGACCTACAATGAGCAGTTCTTC
D: TRBD1; J: TRBJ1-1; V: TRBV4-1; size: NA; length: 16; CDR3: CASSQAPGTGNTEAFF; DNA: TGCGCCAGCAGCCAAGCGCCCGGGACAGGGAACACTGAAGCTTTCTTT
D: TRBD1; J: TRBJ1-1; V: TRBV19; size: NA; length: 15; CDR3: CASSMTGGGGTEAFF; DNA: TGTGCCAGTAGCATGACAGGGGGTGGAGGCACTGAAGCTTTCTTT
D: NA; J: TRBJ1-1; V: TRBV30; size: NA; length: 14; CDR3: CAWSVGVYGTEAFF; DNA: TGTGCCTGGAGTGTAGGGGTCTACGGGACTGAAGCTTTCTTT
D: NA; J: TRBJ1-1; V: TRBV19; size: NA; length: 13; CDR3: CASSILGQGAAFF; DNA: TGTGCCAGTAGTATATTGGGGCAGGGTGCAGCTTTCTTT
D: TRBD1; J: TRBJ2-1; V: TRBV11-3; size: NA; length: 15; CDR3: CASSSRQGAANEQFF; DNA: TGTGCCAGCAGCTCCAGACAGGGCGCGGCTAATGAGCAGTTCTTC
D: NA; J: TRBJ1-6; V: TRBV10-3; size: NA; length: 16; CDR3: CAISESQGSSNSPLHF; DNA: TGTGCCATCAGTGAGTCGCAGGGGAGTAGTAATTCACCCCTCCACTTT
D: NA; J: TRBJ1-5; V: TRBV23-1; size: once; length: 11; CDR3: CASRGGQPQHF; DNA: TGCGCCAGCAGGGGAGGTCAGCCCCAGCATTTT
D: NA; J: TRBJ1-4; V: TRBV5-1; size: few; length: 13; CDR3: CASSPDIYEKLFF; DNA: TGCGCCAGCAGCCCAGACATTTATGAAAAACTGTTTTTT
D: NA; J: TRBJ2-2; V: TRBV6-6; size: NA; length: 15; CDR3: CASSRQGGATGELFF; DNA: TGTGCCAGCAGCAGACAGGGCGGGGCCACCGGGGAGCTGTTTTTT
D: TRBD2; J: TRBJ2-3; V: TRBV7-3; size: NA; length: 17; CDR3: CASSLSGLAGGTDTQYF; DNA: TGTGCCAGCAGCTTAAGTGGGCTAGCGGGGGGAACAGATACGCAGTATTTT
D: NA; J: TRBJ1-2; V: TRBV6-5; size: NA; length: 13; CDR3: CASSYSGQYGYTF; DNA: TGTGCCAGCAGTTACTCAGGACAGTATGGCTACACCTTC
D: NA; J: TRBJ2-7; V: TRBV3-1/TRBV3-2; size: NA; length: 14; CDR3: CASSQVASSYEQYF; DNA: TGTGCCAGCAGCCAAGTAGCGTCATCCTACGAGCAGTACTTC
D: NA; J: TRBJ2-2; V: TRBV11-3; size: NA; length: 13; CDR3: CASSLVNGGELFF; DNA: TGTGCCAGCAGCTTAGTGAACGGCGGGGAGCTGTTTTTT
D: NA; J: TRBJ2-1; V: TRBV20-1; size: NA; length: 10; CDR3: CSASYNEQFF; DNA: TGCAGTGCTTCATACAATGAGCAGTTCTTC
D: NA; J: TRBJ2-2; V: TRBV12-3/TRBV12-4; size: few; length: 12; CDR3: CASSRGTGELFF; DNA: TGTGCCAGCTCTAGGGGGACCGGGGAGCTGTTTTTT
D: NA; J: TRBJ1-2; V: TRBV15; size: NA; length: 16; CDR3: CATSRDGSGHSVGYTF; DNA: TGTGCCACCAGCAGAGATGGGTCTGGACATTCAGTCGGCTACACCTTC
D: NA; J: TRBJ2-3; V: TRBV6-1; size: few; length: 11; CDR3: CASRQTDTQYF; DNA: TGTGCCAGCAGGCAGACAGATACGCAGTATTTT
D: TRBD2; J: TRBJ2-1; V: TRBV5-1; size: NA; length: 17; CDR3: CASSLAGGGAQYNEQFF; DNA: TGCGCCAGCAGCTTGGCCGGCGGGGGGGCCCAGTACAATGAGCAGTTCTTC